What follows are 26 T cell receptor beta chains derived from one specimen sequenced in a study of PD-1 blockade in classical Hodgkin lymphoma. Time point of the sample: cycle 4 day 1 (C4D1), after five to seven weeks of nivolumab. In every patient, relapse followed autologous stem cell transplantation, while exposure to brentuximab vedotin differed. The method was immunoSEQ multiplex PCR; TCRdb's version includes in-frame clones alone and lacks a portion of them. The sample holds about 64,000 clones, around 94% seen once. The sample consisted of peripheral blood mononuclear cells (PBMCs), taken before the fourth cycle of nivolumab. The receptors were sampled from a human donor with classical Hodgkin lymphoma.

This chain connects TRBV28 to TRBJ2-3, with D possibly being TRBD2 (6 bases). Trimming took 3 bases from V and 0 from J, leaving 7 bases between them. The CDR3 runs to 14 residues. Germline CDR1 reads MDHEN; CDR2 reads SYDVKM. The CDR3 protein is CASSLAGSTDTQYF. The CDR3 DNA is TGTGCCAGCAGTTTGGCGGGGAGCACAGATACGCAGTATTTT.

The CDR3 DNA is TGTGCCAGCAGTTCCACGAGGGGGTCTGGGGCCAACGTCCTGACTTTC. This codes for CASSSTRGSGANVLTF. The J gene is TRBJ2-6, the V gene TRBV6-5; D might be TRBD1 (6 bases). Germline loops: CDR1 MNHEY, CDR2 SVGAGI. This CDR3 is built from 16 residues. Trimming removed 4 bases from V and 1 base from J, with 11 bases in between.

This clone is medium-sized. The CDR3 DNA follows: TGTGCCAGCAGCTTAGCCACAGGGCCCGGGGATGGCTACACCTTC. It is translated as CASSLATGPGDGYTF. This chain links TRBV7-2 with TRBJ1-2, with D perhaps matching TRBD1 (6 bases). V lost 0 bases to trimming and J lost 6 bases, with 14 bases between them. Germline CDR1 and CDR2: SGHTA and FQGNSA. This CDR3 region has 15 residues.

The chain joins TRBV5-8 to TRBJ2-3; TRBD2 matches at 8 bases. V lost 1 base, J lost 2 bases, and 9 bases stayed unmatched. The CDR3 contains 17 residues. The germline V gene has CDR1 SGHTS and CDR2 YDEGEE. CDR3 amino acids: CASSLFPGTSSTDTQYF. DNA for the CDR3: TGTGCCAGCAGCTTGTTTCCTGGGACTAGTTCCACAGATACGCAGTATTTT.

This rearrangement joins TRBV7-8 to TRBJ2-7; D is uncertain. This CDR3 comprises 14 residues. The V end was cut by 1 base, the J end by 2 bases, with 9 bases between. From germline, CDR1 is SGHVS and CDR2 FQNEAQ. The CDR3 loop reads CASSLVSRAYEQYF. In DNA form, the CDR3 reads TGTGCCAGCAGCTTAGTTAGTCGGGCCTACGAGCAGTACTTC.

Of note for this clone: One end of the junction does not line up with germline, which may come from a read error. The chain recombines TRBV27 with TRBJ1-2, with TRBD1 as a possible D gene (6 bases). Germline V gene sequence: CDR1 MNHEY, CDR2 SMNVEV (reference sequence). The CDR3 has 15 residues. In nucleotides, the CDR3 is TGTGCCAGCAGTTTAATGGGGGACACTAACGATGGCTACACCTTC. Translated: CASSLMGDTNDGYTF.

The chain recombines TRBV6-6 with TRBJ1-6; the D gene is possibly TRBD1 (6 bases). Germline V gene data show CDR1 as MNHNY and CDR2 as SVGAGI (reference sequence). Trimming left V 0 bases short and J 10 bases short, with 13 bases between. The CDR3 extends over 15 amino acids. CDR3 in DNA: TGTGCCAGCAGTTACTCGAGGGAAACAGGGTCACCCCTCCACTTT. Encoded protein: CASSYSRETGSPLHF.

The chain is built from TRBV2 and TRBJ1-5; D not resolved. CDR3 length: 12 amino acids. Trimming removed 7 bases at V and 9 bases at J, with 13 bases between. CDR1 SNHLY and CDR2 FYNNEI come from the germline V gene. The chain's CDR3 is CASTSGGVPQHF. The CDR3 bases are TGTGCCAGCACCTCGGGAGGCGTGCCCCAGCATTTT.

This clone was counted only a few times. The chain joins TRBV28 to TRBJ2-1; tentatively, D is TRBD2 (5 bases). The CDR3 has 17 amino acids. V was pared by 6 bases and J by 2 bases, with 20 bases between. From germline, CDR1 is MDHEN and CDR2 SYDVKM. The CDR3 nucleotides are TGTGCCAGCAGGGCCATAGTAGGCGCTAGCCCCTACAATGAGCAGTTCTTC. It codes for CASRAIVGASPYNEQFF. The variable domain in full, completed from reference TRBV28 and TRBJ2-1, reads DVKVTQSSRYLVKRTGEKVFLECVQDMDHENMFWYRQDPGLGLRLIYFSYDVKMKEKGDIPEGYSVSREKKERFSLILESASTNQTSMYLCASRAIVGASPYNEQFFGPGTRLTVL.

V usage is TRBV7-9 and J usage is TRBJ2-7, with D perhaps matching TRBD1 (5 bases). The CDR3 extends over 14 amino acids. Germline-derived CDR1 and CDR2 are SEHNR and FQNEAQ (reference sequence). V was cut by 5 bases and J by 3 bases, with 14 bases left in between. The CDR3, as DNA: TGTGCCAGCAGCGACAGAGGAACAAACTACGAGCAGTACTTC. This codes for CASSDRGTNYEQYF.

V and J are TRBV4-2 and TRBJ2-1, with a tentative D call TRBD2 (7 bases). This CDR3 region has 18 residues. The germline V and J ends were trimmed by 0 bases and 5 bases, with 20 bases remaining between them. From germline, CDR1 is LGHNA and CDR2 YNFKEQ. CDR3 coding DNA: TGTGCCAGCAGCCAAGAAGAGGGCATGGGGGGGCCTGACAATGAGCAGTTCTTC. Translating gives CASSQEEGMGGPDNEQFF.

CDR3 nucleotide sequence: TGCGCCAGCAGTGACTTCCCTGGAAACACCATATATTTT. Its protein product is CASSDFPGNTIYF. V gene TRBV10-2 combines with J gene TRBJ1-3; D ambiguous. Germline CDR1 is WSHSY and CDR2 is SAAADI. The V end was cut by 3 bases, the J end by 2 bases, with 5 bases between. The length of the CDR3 is 13 residues.

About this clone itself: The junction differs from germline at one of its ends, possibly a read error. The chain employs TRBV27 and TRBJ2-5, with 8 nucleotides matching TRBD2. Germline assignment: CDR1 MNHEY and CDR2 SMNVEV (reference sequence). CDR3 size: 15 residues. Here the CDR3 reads CASSISSGSRGEQYF. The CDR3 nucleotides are TGTGCCAGCAGTATATCAAGCGGGAGCAGGGGTGAGCAGTACTTC.

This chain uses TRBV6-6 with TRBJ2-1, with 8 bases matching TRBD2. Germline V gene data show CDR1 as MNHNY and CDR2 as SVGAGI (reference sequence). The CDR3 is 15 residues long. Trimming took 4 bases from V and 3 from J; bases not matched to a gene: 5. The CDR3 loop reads CASSWRRGDYNEQFF. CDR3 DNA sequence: TGTGCCAGCAGTTGGAGGCGGGGGGACTACAATGAGCAGTTCTTC.

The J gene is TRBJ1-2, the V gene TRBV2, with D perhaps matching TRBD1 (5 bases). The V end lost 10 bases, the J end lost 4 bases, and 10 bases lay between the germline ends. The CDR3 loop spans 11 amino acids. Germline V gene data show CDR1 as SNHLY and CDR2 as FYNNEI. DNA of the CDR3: TGTGCCACCAGGGCAGGCTATGGCTACACCTTC. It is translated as CATRAGYGYTF. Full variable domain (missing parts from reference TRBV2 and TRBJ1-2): EPEVTQTPSHQVTQMGQEVILRCVPISNHLYFYWYRQILGQKVEFLVSFYNNEISEKSEIFDDQFSVERPDGSNFTLKIRSTKLEDSAMYFCATRAGYGYTFGSGTRLTVV.

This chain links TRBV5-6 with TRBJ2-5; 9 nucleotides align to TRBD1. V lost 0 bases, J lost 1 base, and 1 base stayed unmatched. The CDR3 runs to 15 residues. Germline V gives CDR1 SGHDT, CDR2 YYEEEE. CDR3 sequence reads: CASSLGTGVQETQYF. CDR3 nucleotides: TGTGCCAGCAGCTTGGGGACAGGGGTCCAAGAGACCCAGTACTTC.

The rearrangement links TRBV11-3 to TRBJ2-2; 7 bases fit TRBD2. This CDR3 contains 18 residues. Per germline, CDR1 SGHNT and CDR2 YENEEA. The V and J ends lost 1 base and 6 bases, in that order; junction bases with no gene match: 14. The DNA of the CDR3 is TGTGCCAGCAGCTTAGCCCCCTTATTCGGACTAGTTCCCGGGGAGCTGTTTTTT. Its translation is CASSLAPLFGLVPGELFF.

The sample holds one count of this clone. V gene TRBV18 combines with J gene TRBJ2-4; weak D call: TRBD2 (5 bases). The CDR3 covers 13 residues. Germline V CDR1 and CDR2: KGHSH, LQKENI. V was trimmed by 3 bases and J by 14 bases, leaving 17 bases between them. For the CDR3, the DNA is TGTGCCAGCTCACCGGACTGGAACAGATCCAAGTACTTC. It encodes CASSPDWNRSKYF.

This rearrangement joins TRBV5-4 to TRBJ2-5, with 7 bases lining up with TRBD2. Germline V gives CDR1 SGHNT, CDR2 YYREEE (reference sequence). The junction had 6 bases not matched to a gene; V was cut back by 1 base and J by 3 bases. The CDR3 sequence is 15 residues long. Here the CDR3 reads CASSLYSGKEETQYF. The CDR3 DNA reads TGTGCCAGCAGCTTGTACAGCGGGAAGGAAGAGACCCAGTACTTC.

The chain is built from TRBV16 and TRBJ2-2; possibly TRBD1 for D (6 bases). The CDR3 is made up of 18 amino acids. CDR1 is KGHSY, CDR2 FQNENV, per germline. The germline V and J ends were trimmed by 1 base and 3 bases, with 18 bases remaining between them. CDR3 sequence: CASSQLRGDTLYTGELFF. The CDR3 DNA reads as TGTGCCAGCAGCCAATTGAGAGGGGACACCCTGTACACCGGGGAGCTGTTTTTT.

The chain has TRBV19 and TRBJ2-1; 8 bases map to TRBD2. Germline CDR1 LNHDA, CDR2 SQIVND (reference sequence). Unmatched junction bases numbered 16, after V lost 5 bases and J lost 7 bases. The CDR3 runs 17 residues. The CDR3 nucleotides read TGTGCCAGTAGTCCACTCTCGGGACTAGGGACCGCAAATGAGCAGTTCTTC. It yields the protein CASSPLSGLGTANEQFF.

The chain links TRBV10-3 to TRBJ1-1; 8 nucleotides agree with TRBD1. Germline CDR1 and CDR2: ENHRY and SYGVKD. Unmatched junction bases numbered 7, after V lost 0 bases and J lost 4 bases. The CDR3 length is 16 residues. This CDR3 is CAISESRTGRGTEAFF. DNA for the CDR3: TGTGCCATCAGTGAGTCCCGGACAGGGAGAGGCACTGAAGCTTTCTTT.

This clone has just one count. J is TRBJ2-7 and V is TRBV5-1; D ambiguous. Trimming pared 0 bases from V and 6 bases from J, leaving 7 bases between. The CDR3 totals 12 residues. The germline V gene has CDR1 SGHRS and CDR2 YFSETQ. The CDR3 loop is CASSLVGIEQYF. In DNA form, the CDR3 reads TGCGCCAGCAGCTTGGTAGGGATCGAGCAGTACTTC.

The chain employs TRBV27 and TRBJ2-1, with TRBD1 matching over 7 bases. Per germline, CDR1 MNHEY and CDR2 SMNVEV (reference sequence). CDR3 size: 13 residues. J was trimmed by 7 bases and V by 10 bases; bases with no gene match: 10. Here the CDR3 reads CAITNPTGNEQFF. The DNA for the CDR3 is TGTGCCATCACCAACCCGACAGGGAATGAGCAGTTCTTC.

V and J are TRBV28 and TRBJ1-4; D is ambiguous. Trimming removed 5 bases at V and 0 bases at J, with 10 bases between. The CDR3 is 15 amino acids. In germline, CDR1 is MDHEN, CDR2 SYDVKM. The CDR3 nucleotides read TGTGCCAGCAGTCCTCCGTCTGCAACTAATGAAAAACTGTTTTTT. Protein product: CASSPPSATNEKLFF. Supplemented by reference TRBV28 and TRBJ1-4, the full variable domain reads DVKVTQSSRYLVKRTGEKVFLECVQDMDHENMFWYRQDPGLGLRLIYFSYDVKMKEKGDIPEGYSVSREKKERFSLILESASTNQTSMYLCASSPPSATNEKLFFGSGTQLSVL.

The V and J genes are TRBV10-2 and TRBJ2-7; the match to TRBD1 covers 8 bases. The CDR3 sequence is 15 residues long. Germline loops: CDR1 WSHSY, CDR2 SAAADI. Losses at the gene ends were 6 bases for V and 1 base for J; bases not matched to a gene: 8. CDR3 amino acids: CASRRKTGDSYEQYF. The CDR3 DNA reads TGCGCCAGCAGGAGAAAGACAGGGGATTCCTACGAGCAGTACTTC.